This record concerns one TCR beta chain sequence. Its target is not known. A multiplex PCR was run with 60 Vbeta primers and 13 Jbeta primers. In the original processing: Later, 65 million to 85 million unique TCR beta chains were counted in an analysis, and some 11 million of them were shared. The table came from immunoSEQ multiplex PCR; TCRdb's copy has only in-frame clones and leaves some out. Clone size and the V and J calls come from that table; the DNA yielded D and trimming. The sample records some 140,000 clones, around 80% being singletons. From germline, CDR1 is SGHTA and CDR2 FQGTGA. The V end was cut by 2 bases, the J end by 2 bases, with 6 bases between. The CDR3 sequence is 13 residues long. The record originates from a study of cytomegalovirus exposure and HLA in healthy donors. The study's findings and limits: A few CMV-associated chains were confirmed in vitro to be specific for CMV antigens. Most TCR beta V segments were productive about 90% or about 30% of the time in an earlier analysis.

The sequencing sample was made of PBMCs. The receptor comes from a woman aged 45-65 years in good health and CMV-seropositive. This sequence joins TRBV7-3 and TRBJ2-5; D gene uncertain. CDR3 coding DNA: TGTGCCAGCAGCTTAGAACTACAAGAGACCCAGTACTTC. It is translated as CASSLELQETQYF.